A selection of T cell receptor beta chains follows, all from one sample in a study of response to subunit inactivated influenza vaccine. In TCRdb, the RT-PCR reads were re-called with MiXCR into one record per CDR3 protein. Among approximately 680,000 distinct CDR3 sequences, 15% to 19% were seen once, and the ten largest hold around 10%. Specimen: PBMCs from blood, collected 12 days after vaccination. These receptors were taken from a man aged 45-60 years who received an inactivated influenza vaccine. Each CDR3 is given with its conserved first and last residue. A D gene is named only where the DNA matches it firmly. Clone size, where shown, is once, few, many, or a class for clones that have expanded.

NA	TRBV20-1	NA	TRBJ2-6	CSASAGGPGANVLTF	TGCAGTGCTAGCGCCGGGGGGCCTGGGGCCAACGTCCTGACTTTC
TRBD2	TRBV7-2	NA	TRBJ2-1	CASSFTGTSGSHEQFF	TGTGCCAGCAGCTTTACCGGGACTAGCGGGAGCCATGAGCAGTTCTTC
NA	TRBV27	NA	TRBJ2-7	CASSLSGFEEQYF	TGTGCCAGCAGTTTATCGGGGTTTGAAGAGCAGTACTTC
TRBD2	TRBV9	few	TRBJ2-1	CASSVGGRAYNEQFF	TGTGCCAGCAGCGTAGGGGGGAGGGCCTACAATGAGCAGTTCTTC
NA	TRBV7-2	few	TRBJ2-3	CASSPRWRTTDTQYF	TGTGCCAGCAGCCCTCGGTGGAGAACCACAGATACGCAGTATTTT
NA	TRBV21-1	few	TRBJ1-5	CASSRSRGQGQPQHF	TGTGCCAGCAGTCGGTCGAGGGGGCAGGGTCAGCCCCAGCATTTT
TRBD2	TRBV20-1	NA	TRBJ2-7	CSARDRGVSYEQYF	TGCAGTGCTAGAGATCGGGGGGTCTCCTACGAGCAGTACTTC
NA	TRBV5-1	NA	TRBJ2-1	CASSLSTEGDEQFF	TGCGCCAGCAGCTTGAGTACAGAAGGAGATGAGCAGTTCTTC
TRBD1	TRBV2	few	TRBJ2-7	CASSDPGTGTEQYF	TGTGCCAGCAGTGACCCCGGGACAGGGACCGAGCAGTACTTC
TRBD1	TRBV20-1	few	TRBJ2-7	CSALGQGSYEQYF	TGCAGTGCTTTAGGACAGGGGTCCTACGAGCAGTACTTC
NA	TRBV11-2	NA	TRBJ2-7	CASSLRPSSRGGSYEQYF	TGTGCCAGCAGCCTCCGCCCCAGTTCCAGGGGTGGCTCCTACGAGCAGTACTTC
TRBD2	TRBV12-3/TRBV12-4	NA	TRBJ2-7	CASSGTGTSVSYEQYF	TGTGCCAGCAGTGGCACCGGGACTAGCGTCTCCTACGAGCAGTACTTC
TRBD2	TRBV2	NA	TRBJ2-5	CASTVGLVETQYF	TGTGCCAGCACCGTAGGACTAGTGGAGACCCAGTACTTC
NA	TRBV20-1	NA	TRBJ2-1	CSAGYRGSPYNEQFF	TGCAGTGCTGGGTATCGGGGTTCCCCATACAATGAGCAGTTCTTC
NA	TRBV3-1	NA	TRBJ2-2	CASSQSDGAGELFF	TGTGCCAGCAGCCAAAGCGACGGAGCCGGGGAGCTGTTTTTT
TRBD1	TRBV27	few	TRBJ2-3	CASSDRGRGARTQYF	TGTGCCAGCAGTGACAGGGGGCGCGGGGCTCGTACGCAGTATTTT
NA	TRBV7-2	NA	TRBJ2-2	CASSLQPSTVTGELFF	TGTGCCAGCAGCTTACAACCTTCGACGGTCACCGGGGAGCTGTTTTTT